This T cell receptor beta chain was sequenced in a study of T cell repertoires in cytomegalovirus infection. Study-wide background: Epitope selection comprised recently identified HLA-C-restricted CMV epitopes and well-studied HLA-B-restricted CMV epitopes. Public TCR beta signature analysis indicated the presence of both CMV infection and matching HLA type.

TCRdb used MiXCR to reprocess the reads, holding one entry per CDR3 protein. The sample includes hundreds of thousands of distinct CDR3 sequences, approximately 32% seen only once; the top ten take around 15%. General study results and limits: Cumulated frequencies of public TCR beta families served to identify carriers of CMV plus the relevant HLA. CMV-specific HLA-C-restricted TCR beta clonotypes dominated the ex vivo response.

Per the germline V gene, CDR1 is SNHLY and CDR2 is FYNNEI. The length of the CDR3 is 11 residues. V shed 10 bases and J shed 9 bases, with 13 bases lying between them. Comment on this clonotype: Its antigen is currently unknown.

Sequencing was performed on cultured CD8+ T cells from PBMCs, taken from culture after CMV antigen stimulation. V usage is TRBV2 and J usage is TRBJ2-1, with D maybe TRBD2 (5 bases). The sequence was collected from a human donor in good health (CMV status not recorded). Some clones in this sample may be carry-over from other donors' samples. CDR3 loop: CATTSGAEQFF. The CDR3 DNA reads TGTGCCACCACGAGCGGAGCTGAGCAGTTCTTC.